This TCR beta chain came from a study of T cells in Graves' hyperthyroidism and ophthalmopathy. The CDR3 is 14 amino acids. V was cut by 2 bases and J by 4 bases, with 14 bases left in between. Germline V gene lookup returns CDR1 SQVTM and CDR2 ANQGSEA. Study-level results: Most thyroid clonotypes with frequency above 0.001 were detected in blood.

Researchers took RNA transcripts and amplified the TCR beta CDR3 regions from them. The HTBI primer set drove a first-round RT-PCR of the TCR CDR3. TCRdb used MiXCR to reprocess the multiplex PCR reads, holding one entry per CDR3 protein. The sample holds some 350,000 distinct CDR3 sequences, approximately 25% seen once. This clonotype was seen many times. The antigen remains undetermined. The TCR originated in a man aged 50 or older with Graves' hyperthyroidism. Sequencing input: blood. The V gene is TRBV29-1, the J gene TRBJ1-1, with TRBD1 as a possible D gene (6 bases). The CDR3 DNA sequence: TGCAGCGTTGAAAAGACAGGCTCTACCACTGAAGCTTTCTTT. Translation: CSVEKTGSTTEAFF.